This T cell receptor (beta chain) was observed in a study of blood T cell repertoires in COVID-19. TCRdb's table, derived via immunoSEQ multiplex PCR, lists solely in-frame clones and lacks some. The sample lists about 330,000 clones, around 87% seen once, with 5.3% in the top ten. CDR1 and CDR2 (germline): SEHNR, FQNEAQ (reference sequence). V lost 5 bases to trimming and J lost 7 bases; unmatched junction nucleotides: 10. The CDR3 has 14 residues. The sequence derives from a woman younger than 45 who had recovered from COVID-19. The chain links TRBV7-9 to TRBJ1-1; 7 bases match TRBD1. The sample comprised PBMCs or T cells enriched from blood (not recorded which). In DNA, the CDR3 is TGTGCCAGCAGCCTAGGACAGGCTCTTGGTGAAGCTTTCTTT. It is translated as CASSLGQALGEAFF.